This T cell receptor beta chain was captured by sequencing in a study of T cells in Graves' hyperthyroidism and ophthalmopathy (dated by TCRdb to between 2018 and 2021). A note on the overall study: Peripheral blood samples were taken at initial diagnosis, before any treatment was given. The 90 or so discovery patients were randomly split 7:3 into training and test sets. In six Graves' hyperthyroidism patients, the study also compared T-cell repertoires from thyroid tissue with T-cell repertoires from blood. The paper describes TCR Vbeta CDR3 sequencing of 135 peripheral blood samples, made up of around 41 ophthalmopathy patients, some 80 hyperthyroidism patients and 17 progressor patients. Prospective prediction of ophthalmopathy was tested in an independent validation cohort consisting of fewer than 20 hyperthyroidism patients and some 16 patients who later progressed to ophthalmopathy. To identify TCR V-J signatures that set the groups apart, the researchers used a discovery cohort of about a hundred patients, made up of about 44 with Graves' ophthalmopathy and some 55 with stable Graves' hyperthyroidism. Following sampling, methimazole starting at 30 mg daily was given to hyperthyroidism patients, and high-dose intravenous methylprednisolone was given to ophthalmopathy patients. The study at large found these results: Sample size was not statistically predetermined, and blinding of investigators to group allocation was not performed. A model built on a 13 V-J signature distinguished ophthalmopathy from stable hyperthyroidism, reaching 85% to 90% sensitivity and 81.08% specificity in cross-validation and 80%/75% in testing. Most expanded thyroid clonotypes (frequency above 0.001) were also found in blood, which suggests that blood repertoires may mirror thyroid immune responses. In validation, the model predicted progression to ophthalmopathy a median of approximately 6.3 months before onset, with about 71% sensitivity and 72.22% specificity.

Ophthalmopathy patients had moderately to severely active disease, Clinical Activity Score of at least 3, NOSPECS grade of at least 4, and duration under 3 months. Patients with uncontrolled infections, other autoimmune diseases, pregnancy or lactation were excluded. Diagnoses were established on the basis of clinical symptoms, serum thyroxine and TRAb, thyroid ultrasound, and orbital computed tomography. PBMCs were isolated from roughly 10 ml of fresh peripheral blood by Ficoll-Paque density gradient centrifugation. Total RNA was extracted using Trizol reagent, and RNA quality was assessed on an Agilent 2100 Bioanalyzer. On this clonotype itself: The clone's antigen remains unknown. Being one base from a much bigger clone, this may be a read error.

The TCR beta CDR3 regions were amplified from RNA transcripts. The TCR CDR3 was subjected to a first round of RT-PCR using the HTBI primer set and the Qiagen OneStep RT-PCR kit. Libraries were constructed in a second round of multiplex PCR, after which size selection and purification were carried out. The libraries were sequenced on an Illumina HiSeq2000 using paired-end 100 bp reads. The authors processed their data as follows. Raw data were processed with SOAPnuke, discarding reads with adapters, uncalled bases, mean Phred below 15, or no exact constant-primer or identifier match. High-quality paired reads were merged using COPE v1.2.5, and each unique nucleotide sequence was defined as a clonotype. Clonotypes were aligned to IMGT TRBV, TRBD and TRBJ reference segments using MiTCR v1.1. The analysis was restricted to V-J combinations with a frequency above 0.0001, which together covered 99.2% of the repertoires. The TCS score was defined as F50 (clonal expansion) divided by E x V (chaos), with BLOSUM62-based TCRdist calculated between CDR3 peptides within each V-J. Welch's t-statistics and random forest reduced 514 V-J features to roughly 13, which were used in a naive Bayes classifier (R e1071). The public reads were run again by TCRdb, first through fastp at Q25 and then through MiXCR, and only productive beta chains were kept. When rows share a CDR3 protein, they turn into one entry using the most common DNA and genes. The V and J calls shown here were made by TCRdb, not taken from the authors' results. The table for this sample lists around 600,000 distinct CDR3 sequences; over 12% of them were counted only once. In total, the top ten clones hold roughly 7% of the sample.

The CDR3, from cysteine to phenylalanine, totals 15 residues. This entry keeps only the CDR3 DNA: 45 bases, framed from base 1. The germline V gene yields SGHTA for CDR1 and FQGNSA for CDR2. Trimming removed 1 base from V and 6 bases from J, leaving 15 bases between the germline ends. The source of this sequence is a woman between 18 and 30 years old with Graves' ophthalmopathy. Sequenced sample: blood. Recombination linked TRBV7-2 to TRBJ1-2; the D gene is unclear. The bases read TGTGCCAGCAGCTTAGGCAACGTCCGCCGGGATGGCTACACCTTC. This codes for CASSLGNVRRDGYTF.